Detailed here is one T cell receptor (beta chain). V lost 10 bases, J lost 6 bases, and 6 bases stayed unmatched. Germline V CDR1 and CDR2: SNHLY, FYNNEI. The CDR3 is 14 residues long. This specimen comes from a study of technical replicates of blood from several donors. TCRdb's table, derived via immunoSEQ multiplex PCR, lists solely in-frame clones and lacks some. The sample includes approximately 73,000 clones, about 92% of them seen just once. The chain couples TRBV2 to TRBJ2-1; 13 bases are a match to TRBD2. Sequencing input: T cells isolated from PBMCs. The TCR comes from a human donor in good health. CDR3: CATLRTSGSNEQFF. CDR3 nucleotides: TGTGCCACCCTCAGGACTAGCGGGAGCAATGAGCAGTTCTTC.